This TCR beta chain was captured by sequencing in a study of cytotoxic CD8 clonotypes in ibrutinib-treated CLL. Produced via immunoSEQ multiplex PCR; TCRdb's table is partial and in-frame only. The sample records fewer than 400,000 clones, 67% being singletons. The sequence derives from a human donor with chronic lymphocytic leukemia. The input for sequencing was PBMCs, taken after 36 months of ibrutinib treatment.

The CDR3 protein is CASSFALAGDTQYF. CDR3 DNA: TGTGCCAGCAGCTTCGCACTAGCCGGGGATACGCAGTATTTT. The chain joins TRBV7-3 to TRBJ2-3, with D possibly TRBD2 on 6 matching bases. Germline V gene sequence: CDR1 SGHTA, CDR2 FQGTGA. V lost 3 bases and J lost 6, with 13 bases in between. CDR3 length equals 14 residues.